Sequencing of this TCR beta chain was carried out in a study of T cells in Graves' hyperthyroidism and ophthalmopathy. Study observations and caveats: Most clonotypes expanded in thyroid above 0.001 were likewise present in blood.

Patients with uncontrolled infections, other autoimmune diseases, pregnancy or lactation were excluded. TCR beta CDR3 region amplification was performed from RNA transcripts. During a first-round RT-PCR of the TCR CDR3, the HTBI primer set was used. TCRdb processed the multiplex PCR reads anew with MiXCR; each CDR3 protein has one entry. The sample contains about 610,000 distinct CDR3 sequences, under 60% of which appear only once. The germline V gene has CDR1 LNHDA and CDR2 SQIVND (reference sequence). Deletions cut 4 bases from V and 1 base from J, with 7 bases between. This CDR3 contains 13 residues. This clonotype showed up just a few times. The antigen remains undetermined.

The sequence was collected from a woman aged 18-29 years with Graves' hyperthyroidism. Sequenced sample: peripheral blood or thyroid tissue (not recorded which). V usage is TRBV19 and J usage is TRBJ1-1, with D uncertain. CDR3 in amino acids: CASSNSRNTEAFF. CDR3 in DNA: TGTGCCAGTAGTAACAGCCGGAACACTGAAGCTTTCTTT.